One sample yielded the 16 T cell receptor beta chains listed below, sequenced in a study of blood T cell repertoires in COVID-19. The repertoire was sequenced with immunoSEQ multiplex PCR; TCRdb's copy has only in-frame clones and lacks some. The profile shows about 40,000 clones, more than 65% of them singletons. Sequenced material: peripheral blood. These receptors were taken from an elderly man with acute or convalescent COVID-19.

This chain uses TRBV5-1 with TRBJ2-1; tentatively, D is TRBD2 (5 bases). CDR1 and CDR2 from the germline V gene are SGHRS and YFSETQ. This CDR3 region has 17 residues. Trimming took off 2 bases at V and 0 bases at J, with 15 bases between the two ends. CDR3 DNA sequence: TGCGCCAGCAGCTTCGGACTTTTCCAAAGCTCCTACAATGAGCAGTTCTTC. Encoded protein: CASSFGLFQSSYNEQFF.

The chain has TRBV24-1 and TRBJ2-1; TRBD2 is a possible D gene (6 bases). Between the trimmed V and J ends, which lost 5 bases and 0 bases, there was a span of 16 bases. This CDR3 comprises 17 residues. Per germline, CDR1 KGHDR and CDR2 SFDVKD. The CDR3: CATSAPGTLRSYNEQFF. The CDR3 nucleotides read TGTGCCACCAGTGCCCCCGGGACTTTACGCTCCTACAATGAGCAGTTCTTC.

As DNA, the CDR3 is TGTGCCAGCAGCGTAACAGGGGTCCAAGAGACCCAGTACTTC. The encoded protein is CASSVTGVQETQYF. The V call is TRBV9, the J call TRBJ2-5, with TRBD1 identical over 7 bases. Germline lookup yields CDR1 SGDLS and CDR2 YYNGEE. Losses at the gene ends were 1 base for V and 1 base for J; bases not matched to a gene: 1. This CDR3 comprises 14 residues. The variable domain in full, completed from reference TRBV9 and TRBJ2-5, reads DSGVTQTPKHLITATGQRVTLRCSPRSGDLSVYWYQQSLDQGLQFLIQYYNGEERAKGNILERFSAQQFPDLHSELNLSSLELGDSALYFCASSVTGVQETQYFGPGTRLLVL.

The DNA of the CDR3 is TGCGCCAGCAGCTTGGATAGGGACAGGCTCTCTGGGGCCAACGTCCTGACTTTC. It is translated as CASSLDRDRLSGANVLTF. The rearrangement uses TRBV5-1 and TRBJ2-6; TRBD1 matches 8 bases. Germline-derived CDR1 and CDR2 are SGHRS and YFSETQ. The CDR3 has 18 amino acids. V was clipped by 0 bases and J by 0 bases; unmatched bases: 5.

This chain uses TRBV5-1 with TRBJ1-1; TRBD1 aligns across 9 bases. The germline V gene encodes CDR1 SGHRS and CDR2 YFSETQ. V trimming: 4 bases; J trimming: 3 bases; junction bases outside the gene matches: 4. This CDR3 has 14 amino acids. This chain's CDR3 is CASSGQGLDTEAFF. The CDR3 bases are TGCGCCAGCAGCGGACAGGGGTTGGACACTGAAGCTTTCTTT.

V gene TRBV27 combines with J gene TRBJ1-2, with 11 bases lining up with TRBD1. CDR3 length: 14 amino acids. Germline trimming cut 2 bases from V and 4 bases from J; bases unmatched to any gene: 0. Germline V lookup: CDR1 MNHEY, CDR2 SMNVEV (reference sequence). The CDR3 is CASSLGTGGYGYTF. Written as DNA, the CDR3 is TGTGCCAGCAGTTTAGGGACAGGGGGCTATGGCTACACCTTC.

J is TRBJ2-3 and V is TRBV9; TRBD2 agrees at 10 bases. Trimming removed 3 bases from V and 4 bases from J; junction bases left unmatched: 8. This CDR3 contains 16 residues. The germline V gene has CDR1 SGDLS and CDR2 YYNGEE. CDR3 coding DNA: TGTGCCAGCAGCGCCTGGTTACTAGCGGGACCAGATACGCAGTATTTT. Translation: CASSAWLLAGPDTQYF.

This chain uses TRBV5-6 with TRBJ2-7, with TRBD1 matching over 7 bases. V shed 4 bases, J shed 7 bases, and the junction held 8 bases outside the gene matches. Germline CDR1 reads SGHDT; CDR2 reads YYEEEE. The CDR3 extends over 13 amino acids. Written as DNA, the CDR3 is TGTGCCAGCAGCCCGAGGGGGCGGGTTGAGCAGTACTTC. It encodes CASSPRGRVEQYF.

The rearrangement joins TRBV3-1 (or the pseudogene TRBV3-2) to TRBJ2-5; D is uncertain. The CDR3 runs to 13 residues. V lost 0 bases to trimming and J lost 2 bases, with 4 bases between them. Germline lookup yields CDR1 LGHDT and CDR2 YNNKEL (reference sequence). CDR3 sequence: CASSQDLQETQYF. The CDR3 DNA follows: TGTGCCAGCAGCCAAGACTTACAAGAGACCCAGTACTTC.

The chain joins TRBV5-1 to TRBJ2-1; maybe TRBD2 (6 bases). Germline CDR1 reads SGHRS; CDR2 reads YFSETQ. The CDR3 is 14 amino acids. With 1 base removed from V and 9 bases from J, the gap between germline ends came to 14 bases. The CDR3 is CASSLQGEAGEQFF. Here the CDR3 DNA reads TGCGCCAGCAGCTTGCAAGGGGAGGCGGGTGAGCAGTTCTTC.

This chain links TRBV20-1 with TRBJ2-1; weak D call: TRBD2 (5 bases). CDR1 is DFQATT and CDR2 is SNEGSKA in the germline V gene (reference sequence). V was clipped by 3 bases and J by 0 bases, with 9 bases between them. The CDR3 length is 14 residues. CDR3 protein: CSASPSGSYNEQFF. The CDR3 coding sequence is TGCAGTGCTAGTCCCAGCGGCTCCTACAATGAGCAGTTCTTC.

This chain links TRBV7-9 with TRBJ2-4, with TRBD2 matching over 8 bases. This CDR3 spans 16 amino acids. Germline CDR1 and CDR2: SEHNR and FQNEAQ (reference sequence). Trimming removed 7 bases from V and 0 bases from J; junction bases left unmatched: 8. In DNA, the CDR3 is TGTGCCAGCACCCTTGGCGGGAGGTTAGCCAAAAACATTCAGTACTTC. This sequence encodes CASTLGGRLAKNIQYF.

The V call is TRBV5-1, the J call TRBJ2-7, with D possibly being TRBD1 (6 bases). Trimming removed 4 bases from V and 3 bases from J, with 11 bases in between. Germline V CDR1 and CDR2: SGHRS, YFSETQ. This CDR3 is built from 13 residues. The CDR3 here is CASSVDRHYEQYF. The CDR3 DNA follows: TGCGCCAGCAGCGTAGACAGGCACTACGAGCAGTACTTC.

CDR3 region: CASSRLAGNTGELFF. CDR3 nucleotide sequence: TGTGCCAGCAGCCGACTAGCGGGGAACACCGGGGAGCTGTTTTTT. This chain uses TRBV27 with TRBJ2-2, with TRBD2 matching over 10 bases. This CDR3 is built from 15 residues. V gave up 6 bases and J gave up 1 base; unmatched junction bases: 2. Germline assignment: CDR1 MNHEY and CDR2 SMNVEV (reference sequence).

This chain connects TRBV27 to TRBJ1-1, with a tentative D call TRBD1 (6 bases). The CDR3 is made up of 17 amino acids. V was clipped by 5 bases and J by 3 bases, with 22 bases between them. CDR1 is MNHEY, CDR2 SMNVEV, per germline (reference sequence). In DNA form, the CDR3 reads TGTGCCAGCAGTCCCCCCCCCAGACAGGAAGGGGACACTGAAGCTTTCTTT. Its protein product is CASSPPPRQEGDTEAFF.

This rearrangement joins TRBV28 to TRBJ2-3; 7 bases match TRBD2. V shed 5 bases and J 7 bases; nucleotides not matched to a gene: 15. The CDR3 consists of 16 residues. Germline CDR1 reads MDHEN; CDR2 reads SYDVKM. CDR3 protein: CASSPARGRAINTQYF. CDR3 nucleotide sequence: TGTGCCAGCAGTCCCGCCCGGGGGAGGGCCATAAATACGCAGTATTTT.